The entry below describes one T cell receptor beta chain. The antigen is unknown. This sequence may be a read error, since a much larger clone differs from it by one base. Germline CDR1 SGHVS, CDR2 FQNEAQ. The CDR3 contains 12 residues. The V end was cut by 6 bases, the J end by 2 bases, with 8 bases between. TCR alpha and beta CDR3 regions were amplified from RNA using iRepertoire nested multiplex PCR. Tissue mRNA or PBMC total RNA, about 85-400 ng, went into one-step reverse transcription and amplification. TCRdb re-analysed the multiplex PCR reads in MiXCR, keeping a single row per CDR3 protein. The table records more than 95,000 distinct CDR3 sequences, less than 30% of them present only once. These data belong to a study of glioma-infiltrating T cells. General study results and limits: Tissue-blood divergence was below expectation in non-neoplastic patients, above in gliomas. Only very few CDR3 sequences appeared in both tissue and blood.

This rearrangement joins TRBV7-8 to TRBJ2-7; D is undetermined. The specimen sequenced was glioma tissue, nonneoplastic brain tissue, or PBMCs (not recorded which). The clonotype originates from a human donor with low-grade glioma or glioblastoma, undergoing nonglioma brain surgery, or in good health (not recorded which). CDR3 nucleotide sequence: TGTGCCAGCAGGAGGTTCCCCTACGAGCAGTACTTC. Its protein product is CASRRFPYEQYF. The whole variable domain, remainder taken from reference TRBV7-8 and TRBJ2-7, is GAGVSQSPRYKVAKRGQDVALRCDPISGHVSLFWYQQALGQGPEFLTYFQNEAQLDKSGLPSDRFFAERPEGSVSTLKIQRTQQEDSAVYLCASRRFPYEQYFGPGTRLTVT.